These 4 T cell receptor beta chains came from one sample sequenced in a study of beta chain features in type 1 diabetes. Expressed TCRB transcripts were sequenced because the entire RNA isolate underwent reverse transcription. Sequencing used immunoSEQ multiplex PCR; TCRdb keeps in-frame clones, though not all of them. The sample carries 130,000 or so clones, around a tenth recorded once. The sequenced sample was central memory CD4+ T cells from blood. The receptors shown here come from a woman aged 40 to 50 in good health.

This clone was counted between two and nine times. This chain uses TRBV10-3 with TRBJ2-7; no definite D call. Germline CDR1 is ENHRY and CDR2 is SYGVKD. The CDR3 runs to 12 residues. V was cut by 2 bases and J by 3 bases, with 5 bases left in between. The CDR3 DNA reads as TGTGCCATCAGTGAGGCGAGCTACGAGCAGTACTTC. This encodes CAISEASYEQYF.

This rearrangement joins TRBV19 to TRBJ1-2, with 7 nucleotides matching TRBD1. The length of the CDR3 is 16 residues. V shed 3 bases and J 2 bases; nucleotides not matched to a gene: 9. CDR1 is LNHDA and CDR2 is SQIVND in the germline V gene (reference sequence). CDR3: CASSIITGVRNYGYTF. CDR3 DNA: TGTGCCAGTAGTATTATTACAGGGGTACGGAACTATGGCTACACCTTC.

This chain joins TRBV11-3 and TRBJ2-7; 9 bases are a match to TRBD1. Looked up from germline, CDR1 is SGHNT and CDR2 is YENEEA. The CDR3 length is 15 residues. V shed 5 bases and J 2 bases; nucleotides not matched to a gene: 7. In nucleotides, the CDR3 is TGTGCCAGCAGCCCTGGACAGGGGAGGACCTACGAGCAGTACTTC. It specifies CASSPGQGRTYEQYF.

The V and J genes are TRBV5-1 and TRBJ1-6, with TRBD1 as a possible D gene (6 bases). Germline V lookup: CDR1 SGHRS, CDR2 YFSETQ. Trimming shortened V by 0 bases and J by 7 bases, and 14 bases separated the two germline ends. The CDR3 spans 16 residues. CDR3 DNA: TGCGCCAGCAGCTTGGGGGACATCAACCTAAATTCACCCCTCCACTTT. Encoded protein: CASSLGDINLNSPLHF.